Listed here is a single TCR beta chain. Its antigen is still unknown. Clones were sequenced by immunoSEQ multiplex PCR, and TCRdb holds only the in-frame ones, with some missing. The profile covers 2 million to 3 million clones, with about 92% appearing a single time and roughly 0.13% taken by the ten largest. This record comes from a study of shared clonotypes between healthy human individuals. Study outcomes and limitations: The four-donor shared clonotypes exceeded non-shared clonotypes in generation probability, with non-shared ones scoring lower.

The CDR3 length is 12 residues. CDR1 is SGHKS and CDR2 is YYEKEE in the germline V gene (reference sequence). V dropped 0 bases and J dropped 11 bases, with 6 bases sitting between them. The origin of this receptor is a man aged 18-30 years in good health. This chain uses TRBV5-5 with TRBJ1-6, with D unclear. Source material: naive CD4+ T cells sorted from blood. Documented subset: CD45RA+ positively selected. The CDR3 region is CASSLGEPPLHF. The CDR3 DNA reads TGTGCCAGCAGCTTGGGTGAACCACCCCTCCACTTT.